The rows below give T cell receptor beta chains drawn from one sample of a study of CXCR3-negative and CXCR3-positive naive CD8 T cells. One entry per CDR3 protein, without DNA, is what TCRdb gives after re-calling the 5' RACE reads. The sample's table shows some 39,000 distinct CDR3 sequences. The sample was naive CXCR3- CD8+ T cells from blood. These TCRs come from a human donor in good health. Some clones in this sample may be carry-over from other donors' samples. CDR3s include the opening cysteine and the closing phenylalanine or tryptophan. The order of the fields is CDR3 protein, clone size, V gene, J gene. A row's size may be missing; if present it is once, few, many or a size class.

CDR3: CAISAGTGMYEQFF
size: .
V: TRBV10-3
J: TRBJ2-1

CDR3: CASSLRGLAGSYEQYF
size: .
V: TRBV28
J: TRBJ2-7

CDR3: CASSDSSGGTDTQYF
size: .
V: TRBV6-4
J: TRBJ2-3

CDR3: CSVDDRYNEQFF
size: .
V: TRBV29-1
J: TRBJ2-1

CDR3: CASSLPRGGEDTEAFF
size: .
V: TRBV7-6
J: TRBJ1-1

CDR3: CASSTQRTGGDQLQHF
size: .
V: TRBV6-2/TRBV6-3
J: TRBJ1-5

CDR3: CASSRQAEAEAFF
size: .
V: TRBV7-9
J: TRBJ1-1

CDR3: CASSPGLAVNNEQFF
size: .
V: TRBV7-6
J: TRBJ2-1

CDR3: CASRSRDREGKATDTQYF
size: .
V: TRBV5-1
J: TRBJ2-3

CDR3: CASSLGLESEQYF
size: .
V: TRBV27
J: TRBJ2-7

CDR3: CASSFPRTGPSYEQYF
size: medium-sized
V: TRBV28
J: TRBJ2-7

CDR3: CAISEGRDGWSVRSPLHF
size: .
V: TRBV10-3
J: TRBJ1-6

CDR3: CASSLASGHPEAFF
size: .
V: TRBV7-9
J: TRBJ1-1

CDR3: CSARGRGPYSNQPQHF
size: .
V: TRBV20-1
J: TRBJ1-5

CDR3: CASSPGQDMNTEAFF
size: .
V: TRBV7-9
J: TRBJ1-1

CDR3: CASMPGALNEQFF
size: .
V: TRBV7-2
J: TRBJ2-1

CDR3: CASTPGGFSSYNEQFF
size: .
V: TRBV27
J: TRBJ2-1

CDR3: CASSRTGSEQFF
size: .
V: TRBV7-9
J: TRBJ2-1

CDR3: CASSGTGYEQYF
size: .
V: TRBV5-5
J: TRBJ2-7

CDR3: CASSLGVGIPETQYF
size: .
V: TRBV7-9
J: TRBJ2-5

CDR3: CASSKSWYSGDTGELFF
size: .
V: TRBV6-2/TRBV6-3
J: TRBJ2-2

CDR3: CASSPGQFYGYTF
size: .
V: TRBV14
J: TRBJ1-2

CDR3: CSVLKGGRNNEQFF
size: medium-sized
V: TRBV29-1
J: TRBJ2-1

CDR3: CASRSSGGPDTQYF
size: .
V: TRBV6-5
J: TRBJ2-3

CDR3: CASSSRQGAFTEAFF
size: .
V: TRBV28
J: TRBJ1-1

CDR3: CASSPTGNNQPQHF
size: .
V: TRBV5-1
J: TRBJ1-5

CDR3: CASSDIEGYNEQFF
size: .
V: TRBV25-1
J: TRBJ2-1

CDR3: CASSSSLRGASYNEQFF
size: .
V: TRBV11-3
J: TRBJ2-1

CDR3: CASSPAAGETQYF
size: .
V: TRBV6-2/TRBV6-3
J: TRBJ2-5

CDR3: CASSPEGRDTDTQYF
size: .
V: TRBV5-6
J: TRBJ2-3

CDR3: CASSLRSRLSGNTIYF
size: .
V: TRBV28
J: TRBJ1-3

CDR3: CASSWEGRLHYEQYF
size: .
V: TRBV7-9
J: TRBJ2-7

CDR3: CASSPKNNEQFF
size: .
V: TRBV9
J: TRBJ2-1

CDR3: CSVDRLTGNQETQYF
size: .
V: TRBV29-1
J: TRBJ2-5

CDR3: CAIRDGDNTGELFF
size: .
V: TRBV10-3
J: TRBJ2-2

CDR3: CSARDPTVGLTYEQYF
size: .
V: TRBV20-1
J: TRBJ2-7

CDR3: CASTVQGINQPQHF
size: .
V: TRBV6-6
J: TRBJ1-5

CDR3: CASSAGGGDEQYF
size: .
V: TRBV12-3/TRBV12-4
J: TRBJ2-7

CDR3: CASSQDTREGNEQFF
size: .
V: TRBV3-1
J: TRBJ2-1

CDR3: CASSLDTLSDTQYF
size: .
V: TRBV5-1
J: TRBJ2-3

CDR3: CASSEAAGSYNEQFF
size: .
V: TRBV6-1
J: TRBJ2-1

CDR3: CASSFGGLEQYF
size: .
V: TRBV27
J: TRBJ2-7

CDR3: CASRQDGLSGANVLTF
size: .
V: TRBV5-4
J: TRBJ2-6

CDR3: CASSQDLEAYYEQYF
size: .
V: TRBV4-3
J: TRBJ2-7

CDR3: CASSLERGPTGGYTF
size: .
V: TRBV7-9
J: TRBJ1-2

CDR3: CATSDSRGLSYEQYF
size: .
V: TRBV24-1
J: TRBJ2-7

CDR3: CASSLRAGGVYEQYF
size: .
V: TRBV12-3/TRBV12-4
J: TRBJ2-7

CDR3: CASSSDPGQGWTEAFF
size: .
V: TRBV7-3
J: TRBJ1-1

CDR3: CATQDAGGGTYEQYF
size: .
V: TRBV10-3
J: TRBJ2-7

CDR3: CAWSQGQMNTEAFF
size: .
V: TRBV30
J: TRBJ1-1

CDR3: CSVEEDYEQYF
size: .
V: TRBV29-1
J: TRBJ2-7

CDR3: CASSARQDYQETQYF
size: .
V: TRBV27
J: TRBJ2-5

CDR3: CATSDFTGGPGNEQFF
size: .
V: TRBV24-1
J: TRBJ2-1